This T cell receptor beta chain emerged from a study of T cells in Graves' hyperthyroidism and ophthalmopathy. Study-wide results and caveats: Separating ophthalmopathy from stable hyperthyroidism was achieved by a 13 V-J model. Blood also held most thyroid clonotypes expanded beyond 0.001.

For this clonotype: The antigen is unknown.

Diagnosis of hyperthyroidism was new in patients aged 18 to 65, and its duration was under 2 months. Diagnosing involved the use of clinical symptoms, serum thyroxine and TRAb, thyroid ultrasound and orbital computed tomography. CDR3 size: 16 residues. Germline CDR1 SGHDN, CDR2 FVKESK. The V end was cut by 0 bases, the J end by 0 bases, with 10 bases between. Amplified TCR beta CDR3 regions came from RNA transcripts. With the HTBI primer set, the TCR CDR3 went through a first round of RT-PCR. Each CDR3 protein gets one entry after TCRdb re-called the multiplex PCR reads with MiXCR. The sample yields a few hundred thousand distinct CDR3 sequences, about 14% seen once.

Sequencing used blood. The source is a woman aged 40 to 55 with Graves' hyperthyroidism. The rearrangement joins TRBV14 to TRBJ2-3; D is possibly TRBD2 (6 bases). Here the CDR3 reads CASSQDGRGSTDTQYF. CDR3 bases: TGTGCCAGCAGCCAAGATGGGCGGGGCAGCACAGATACGCAGTATTTT.